The sequence of this TCR beta chain was determined in a study of blood T cell repertoires in COVID-19. Background on the study: The cDNA or gDNA used as material had been derived from T cells, B-cell-depleted T cells, or PBMCs.

The method was immunoSEQ multiplex PCR; TCRdb's version includes in-frame clones alone and lacks a portion of them. The profile shows about 130,000 clones, roughly four fifths of them singletons. The CDR3 totals 17 residues. With 1 base clipped from V and 6 bases from J, the junction kept 9 bases outside the gene matches. Germline CDR1 and CDR2: LGHNA and YNFKEQ. The clonotype was recovered from a woman in her sixties with acute or convalescent COVID-19. This chain joins TRBV4-2 and TRBJ1-2, with TRBD1 identical over 12 bases. The sequenced sample was peripheral blood. CDR3 in amino acids: CASSQAGDRGRHDGYTF. In DNA, the CDR3 is TGTGCCAGCAGCCAAGCGGGGGACAGGGGGCGCCATGATGGCTACACCTTC.